This entry lists 10 T cell receptor beta chains sequenced from one sample in a study of T cells after yellow fever vaccination. TCRdb used MiXCR to reprocess the 5' RACE reads, holding one entry per CDR3 protein. The sample contains 450,000 to 650,000 distinct CDR3 sequences, roughly 12% of which appear only once. The sequenced sample was PBMCs, obtained on the day of the yellow fever booster vaccination. The receptor source for this set is a man between 25 and 39 years old who received the YFV17D yellow fever vaccine.

The chain joins TRBV27 to TRBJ1-4, with unresolved D. Trimming removed 2 bases from V and 2 bases from J, with 9 bases in between. CDR1 MNHEY and CDR2 SMNVEV come from the germline V gene (reference sequence). The CDR3 has 15 residues. The CDR3 loop reads CASSLGGFTNEKLFF. The CDR3 DNA is TGTGCCAGCAGTTTAGGAGGGTTCACTAATGAAAAACTGTTTTTT.

This sequence joins TRBV20-1 and TRBJ2-3; D tentatively reads TRBD1 or TRBD2 (5 bases each). The CDR3 covers 16 residues. Trimming took off 3 bases at V and 2 bases at J, with 18 bases between the two ends. CDR1 DFQATT and CDR2 SNEGSKA come from the germline V gene (reference sequence). The CDR3 here is CSASLGAAGVTDTQYF. Here the CDR3 DNA reads TGCAGTGCTAGTCTCGGGGCAGCAGGAGTCACAGATACGCAGTATTTT.

The table lists this clonotype with a few counts. The rearrangement links TRBV19 to TRBJ2-2; D remains ambiguous. There are 13 residues in the CDR3. Germline assignment: CDR1 LNHDA and CDR2 SQIVND (reference sequence). V shed 10 bases and J shed 1 base, with 10 bases lying between them. CDR3 DNA sequence: TGTGCCACGGAGCCCCTGAACACCGGGGAGCTGTTTTTT. Protein: CATEPLNTGELFF.

The genes are TRBV7-2 and TRBJ2-3; 7 nucleotides match TRBD2. The CDR3 runs 16 residues. The V and J ends lost 5 bases and 2 bases, in that order; junction bases with no gene match: 10. Germline-derived CDR1 and CDR2 are SGHTA and FQGNSA. The DNA for the CDR3 is TGTGCCAGCAGCCGGCGTGCTAGCGGCTACACAGATACGCAGTATTTT. Protein: CASSRRASGYTDTQYF.

This clonotype appeared many times. The chain employs TRBV6-5 and TRBJ1-2; D not resolved. Trimming pared 4 bases from V and 2 bases from J, leaving 2 bases between. Germline CDR1 and CDR2: MNHEY and SVGAGI. The CDR3 is 11 amino acids. The CDR3 DNA is TGTGCCAGCAGTTCCAACTATGGCTACACCTTC. Protein product: CASSSNYGYTF.

The V gene is TRBV29-1, the J gene TRBJ2-3, with 8 bases that match TRBD1. The CDR3 is 13 residues long. Germline lookup yields CDR1 SQVTM and CDR2 ANQGSEA. CDR3 residues: CNAITGGRDTQYF. CDR3 nucleotide sequence: TGCAACGCCATAACAGGGGGGAGAGATACGCAGTATTTT.

CDR3 protein: CASKAGDSRTDTQYF. In DNA, the CDR3 is TGTGCCAGCAAGGCCGGGGACAGCCGCACAGATACGCAGTATTTT. This rearrangement joins TRBV12-3 or TRBV12-4 to TRBJ2-3; 7 bases are a match to TRBD1. This CDR3 region has 15 residues. V was pared by 7 bases and J by 1 base, with 8 bases of the junction left unmatched.

This clonotype was picked up many times. The V gene is TRBV19, the J gene TRBJ2-2; 9 bases agree with TRBD1. After removal of 5 bases from V and 4 bases from J, the junction contained 8 bases not matched to a gene. The CDR3 has 16 residues. Germline V gene lookup returns CDR1 LNHDA and CDR2 SQIVND (reference sequence). In nucleotides, the CDR3 is TGTGCCAGTAGTCCATTGGGGACAGGGACCACCGGGGAGCTGTTTTTT. This translates into CASSPLGTGTTGELFF.

This clonotype was seen more than once but under ten times. The chain joins TRBV9 to TRBJ2-7; D not resolved. The ends were cut back, 3 bases at V and 0 bases at J, with 13 bases in the middle. Germline V gives CDR1 SGDLS, CDR2 YYNGEE. The CDR3 runs 15 residues. CDR3 loop: CASSASGSPSYEQYF. CDR3 coding DNA: TGTGCCAGCAGCGCCTCGGGTAGTCCCTCCTACGAGCAGTACTTC.

The sample holds a few counts of this clonotype. The chain uses TRBV20-1 and TRBJ1-4; no firm D call. The CDR3 loop spans 12 amino acids. V lost 6 bases and J lost 0, with 5 bases in between. CDR1 is DFQATT and CDR2 is SNEGSKA in the germline V gene (reference sequence). The CDR3 sequence: CSAWPTNEKLFF. DNA for the CDR3: TGCAGTGCATGGCCAACTAATGAAAAACTGTTTTTT.